One sample yielded the 3 T cell receptor beta chains listed below, sequenced in a study of CD4 T cell repertoires in COVID-19. Profiling relied on immunoSEQ multiplex PCR, and the TCRdb table lists in-frame clones only, not all of them. The sample gives some 71,000 clones, about 80% of which show up once; roughly 0.6% is in the top ten. The sequenced sample was CD4+ T cells from peripheral blood, obtained after recovery from COVID-19. These receptors came from a human donor who had COVID-19.

The V and J genes are TRBV3-1 (or the pseudogene TRBV3-2) and TRBJ2-7; 10 bases line up with TRBD1. Unmatched junction bases numbered 8, after V lost 6 bases and J lost 3 bases. CDR1 and CDR2 from the germline V gene are LGHDT and YNNKEL (reference sequence). The CDR3 covers 15 residues. CDR3 bases: TGTGCCAGCAGTCCAGACAGGGGGCGCAACTACGAGCAGTACTTC. This gives the protein CASSPDRGRNYEQYF.

V gene TRBV10-3 combines with J gene TRBJ2-3; no definite D call. There are 14 residues in the CDR3. Trimming stripped 5 bases from V and 2 bases from J, with 11 bases between. Germline-derived CDR1 and CDR2 are ENHRY and SYGVKD. The CDR3 DNA is TGTGCCATCAGTAATCGCTCCATCACAGATACGCAGTATTTT. It codes for CAISNRSITDTQYF.

The chain uses TRBV19 and TRBJ1-2, with D possibly TRBD1 on 6 matching bases. There are 14 residues in the CDR3. Germline V gene sequence: CDR1 LNHDA, CDR2 SQIVND (reference sequence). Deletions cut 4 bases from V and 3 bases from J, with 12 bases between. The CDR3 region has the DNA TGTGCCAGTAGTACGACAACAGGGTACTATGGCTACACCTTC. Translation: CASSTTTGYYGYTF. The variable domain in full, with the rest retrieved from reference TRBV19 and TRBJ1-2, is DGGITQSPKYLFRKEGQNVTLSCEQNLNHDAMYWYRQDPGQGLRLIYYSQIVNDFQKGDIAEGYSVSREKKESFPLTVTSAQKNPTAFYLCASSTTTGYYGYTFGSGTRLTVV.